This TCR beta chain came from a study of blood T cell repertoires in COVID-19. As for the study in general: Acute and convalescent COVID-19 specimens originated in the United States, Italy and Spain. PBMCs, B-cell-depleted T cells, or T cells provided the cDNA or gDNA that made up the material.

This CDR3 has 13 residues. V was cut by 6 bases and J by 4 bases, with 10 bases left in between. Germline CDR1 is MNHEY and CDR2 is SVGAGI. Authors' processing steps: Estimated nucleated cell counts came from reference gene primer amplification. The table came from immunoSEQ multiplex PCR; TCRdb's copy has only in-frame clones and leaves some out. The DNA was the basis for D and trimming; V, J and clone size are from that table. In the table there are 150,000 or so clones, roughly 84% of which are singletons. This chain uses TRBV6-5 with TRBJ1-5; tentatively, D is TRBD1 (5 bases). The clonotype comes from a man between 18 and 29 years old with active or convalescent COVID-19. The source material was peripheral blood. CDR3 amino acids: CASRETVNQPQHF. The CDR3 DNA is TGTGCCAGCAGGGAGACAGTAAATCAGCCCCAGCATTTT.